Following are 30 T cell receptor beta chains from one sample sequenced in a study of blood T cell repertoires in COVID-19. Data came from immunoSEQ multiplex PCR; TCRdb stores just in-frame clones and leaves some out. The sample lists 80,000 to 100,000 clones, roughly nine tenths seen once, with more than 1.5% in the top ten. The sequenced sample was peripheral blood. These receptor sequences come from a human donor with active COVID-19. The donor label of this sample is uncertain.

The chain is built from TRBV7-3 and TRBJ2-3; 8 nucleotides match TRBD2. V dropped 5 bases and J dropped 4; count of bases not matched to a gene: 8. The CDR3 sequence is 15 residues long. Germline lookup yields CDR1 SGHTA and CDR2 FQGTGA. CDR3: CASSQSGGGADTQYF. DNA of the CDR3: TGTGCCAGCAGCCAAAGCGGGGGAGGGGCAGATACGCAGTATTTT.

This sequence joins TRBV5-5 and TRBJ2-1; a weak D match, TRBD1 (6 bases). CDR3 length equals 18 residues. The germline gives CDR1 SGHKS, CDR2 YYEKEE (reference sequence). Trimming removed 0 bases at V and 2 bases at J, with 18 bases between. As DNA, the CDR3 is TGTGCCAGCAGCTTGGTCCCTCGACAGGAGTCCACCTACAATGAGCAGTTCTTC. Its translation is CASSLVPRQESTYNEQFF.

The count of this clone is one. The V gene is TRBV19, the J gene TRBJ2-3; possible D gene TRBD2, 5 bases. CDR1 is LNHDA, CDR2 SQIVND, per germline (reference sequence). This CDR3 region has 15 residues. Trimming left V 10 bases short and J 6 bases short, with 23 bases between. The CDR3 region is CAIADTRRLGDTQYF. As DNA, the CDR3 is TGTGCCATTGCAGACACTAGACGTCTAGGGGATACGCAGTATTTT. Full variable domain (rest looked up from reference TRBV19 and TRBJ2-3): DGGITQSPKYLFRKEGQNVTLSCEQNLNHDAMYWYRQDPGQGLRLIYYSQIVNDFQKGDIAEGYSVSREKKESFPLTVTSAQKNPTAFYLCAIADTRRLGDTQYFGPGTRLTVL.

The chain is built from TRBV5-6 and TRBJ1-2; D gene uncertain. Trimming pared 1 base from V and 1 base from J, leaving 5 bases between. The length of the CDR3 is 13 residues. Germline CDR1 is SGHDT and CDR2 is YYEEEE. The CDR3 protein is CASSLFSNYGYTF. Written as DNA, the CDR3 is TGTGCCAGCAGCTTGTTCAGTAACTATGGCTACACCTTC.

In DNA form, the CDR3 reads TGCGCCAGCAACCTGGACGTCGCGGGGGGGCCGACAGATACGCAGTATTTT. The encoded protein is CASNLDVAGGPTDTQYF. The rearrangement uses TRBV5-1 and TRBJ2-3; 9 nucleotides match TRBD2. In germline, CDR1 is SGHRS, CDR2 YFSETQ. This CDR3 has 17 amino acids. The junction had 14 bases not matched to a gene; V was cut back by 6 bases and J by 3 bases. Looking up the rest from reference TRBV5-1 and TRBJ2-3 gives the full variable domain: KAGVTQTPRYLIKTRGQQVTLSCSPISGHRSVSWYQQTPGQGLQFLFEYFSETQRNKGNFPGRFSGRQFSNSRSEMNVSTLELGDSALYLCASNLDVAGGPTDTQYFGPGTRLTVL.

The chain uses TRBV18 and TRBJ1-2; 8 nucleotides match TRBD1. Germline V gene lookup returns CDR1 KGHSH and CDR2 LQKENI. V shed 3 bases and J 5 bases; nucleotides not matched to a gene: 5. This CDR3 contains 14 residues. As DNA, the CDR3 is TGTGCCAGCTCACCCGAGGACAGGGCGTATGGCTACACCTTC. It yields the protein CASSPEDRAYGYTF.

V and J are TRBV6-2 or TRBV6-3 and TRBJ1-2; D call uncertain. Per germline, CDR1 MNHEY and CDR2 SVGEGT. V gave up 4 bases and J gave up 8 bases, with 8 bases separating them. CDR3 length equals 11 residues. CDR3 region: CASSFSIGYTF. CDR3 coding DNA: TGTGCCAGCAGTTTTTCCATCGGCTACACCTTC.

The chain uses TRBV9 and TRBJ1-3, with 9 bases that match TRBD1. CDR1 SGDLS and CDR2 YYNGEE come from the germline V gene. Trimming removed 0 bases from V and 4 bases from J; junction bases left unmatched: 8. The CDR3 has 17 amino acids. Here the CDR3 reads CASSVAAQGARGNTIYF. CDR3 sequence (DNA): TGTGCCAGCAGCGTAGCCGCACAGGGGGCGCGGGGAAACACCATATATTTT.

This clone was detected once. CDR3 protein: CASQASPNYGYTF. CDR3 nucleotide sequence: TGTGCCAGCCAAGCGAGTCCTAACTATGGCTACACCTTC. The chain carries TRBV2 and TRBJ1-2, with no clear D. The CDR3 loop spans 13 amino acids. Trimming removed 8 bases at V and 0 bases at J, with 10 bases between. Germline V gene sequence: CDR1 SNHLY, CDR2 FYNNEI.

The CDR3 loop reads CASTTGGDRRNEQFF. The CDR3 DNA follows: TGTGCCAGCACCACCGGGGGGGACAGACGAAATGAGCAGTTCTTC. The chain joins TRBV28 to TRBJ2-1, with a weak D call TRBD2 (8 bases). The V and J ends lost 7 bases and 7 bases respectively, with 20 bases between them. The CDR3 is 15 amino acids. The V gene's germline CDR1 is MDHEN and CDR2 SYDVKM.

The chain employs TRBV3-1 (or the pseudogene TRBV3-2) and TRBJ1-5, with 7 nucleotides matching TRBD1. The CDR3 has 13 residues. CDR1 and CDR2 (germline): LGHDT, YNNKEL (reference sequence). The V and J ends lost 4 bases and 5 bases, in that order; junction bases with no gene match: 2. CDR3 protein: CASSLGTDQPQHF. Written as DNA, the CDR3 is TGTGCCAGCAGCCTTGGGACAGATCAGCCCCAGCATTTT.

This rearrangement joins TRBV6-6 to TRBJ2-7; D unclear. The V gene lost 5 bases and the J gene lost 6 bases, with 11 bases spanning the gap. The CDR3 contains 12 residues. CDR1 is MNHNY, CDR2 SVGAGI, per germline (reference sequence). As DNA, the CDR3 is TGTGCCAGCAGTCCCTCCCCCTTCGAGCAGTACTTC. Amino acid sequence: CASSPSPFEQYF.

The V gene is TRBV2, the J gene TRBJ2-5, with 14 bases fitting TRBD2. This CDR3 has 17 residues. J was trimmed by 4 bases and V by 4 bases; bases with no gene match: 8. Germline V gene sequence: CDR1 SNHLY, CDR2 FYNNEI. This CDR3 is CASSVGTSGGLGETQYF. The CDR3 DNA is TGTGCCAGCAGTGTGGGGACTAGCGGGGGTCTGGGAGAGACCCAGTACTTC.

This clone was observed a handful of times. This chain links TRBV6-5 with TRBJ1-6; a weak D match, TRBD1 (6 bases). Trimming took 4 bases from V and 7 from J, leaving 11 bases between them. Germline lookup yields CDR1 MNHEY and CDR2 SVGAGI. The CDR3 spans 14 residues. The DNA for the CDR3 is TGTGCCAGCAGTTTCCAAGGACAGAATTCACCCCTCCACTTT. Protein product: CASSFQGQNSPLHF.

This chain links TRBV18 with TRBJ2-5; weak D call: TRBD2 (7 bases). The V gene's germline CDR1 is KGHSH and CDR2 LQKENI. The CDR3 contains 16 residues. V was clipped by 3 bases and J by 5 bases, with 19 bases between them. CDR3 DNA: TGTGCCAGCTCACCCCAGCAAGGACGGGGGGCGGAGACCCAGTACTTC. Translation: CASSPQQGRGAETQYF.

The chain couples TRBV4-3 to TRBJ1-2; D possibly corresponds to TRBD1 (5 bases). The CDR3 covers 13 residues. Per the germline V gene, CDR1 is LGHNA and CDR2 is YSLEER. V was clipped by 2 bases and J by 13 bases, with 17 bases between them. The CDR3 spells CASSQKGSGVSTF. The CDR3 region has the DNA TGCGCCAGCAGCCAAAAAGGGTCGGGGGTAAGCACCTTC.

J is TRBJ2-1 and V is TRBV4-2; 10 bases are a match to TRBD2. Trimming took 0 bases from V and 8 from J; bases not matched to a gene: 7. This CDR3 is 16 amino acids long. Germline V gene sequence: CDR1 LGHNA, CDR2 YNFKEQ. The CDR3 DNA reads TGTGCCAGCAGCCAAGAGCCAGCGGGGGGGCCAGATGAGCAGTTCTTC. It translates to CASSQEPAGGPDEQFF.

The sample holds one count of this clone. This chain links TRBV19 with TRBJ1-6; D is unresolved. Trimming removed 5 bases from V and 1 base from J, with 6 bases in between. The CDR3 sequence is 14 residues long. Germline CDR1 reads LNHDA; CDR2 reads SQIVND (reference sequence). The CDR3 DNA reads TGTGCCAGTAGTGGGCAGTCCTATAATTCACCCCTCCACTTT. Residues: CASSGQSYNSPLHF. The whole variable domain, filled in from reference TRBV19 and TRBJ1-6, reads DGGITQSPKYLFRKEGQNVTLSCEQNLNHDAMYWYRQDPGQGLRLIYYSQIVNDFQKGDIAEGYSVSREKKESFPLTVTSAQKNPTAFYLCASSGQSYNSPLHFGNGTRLTVT.

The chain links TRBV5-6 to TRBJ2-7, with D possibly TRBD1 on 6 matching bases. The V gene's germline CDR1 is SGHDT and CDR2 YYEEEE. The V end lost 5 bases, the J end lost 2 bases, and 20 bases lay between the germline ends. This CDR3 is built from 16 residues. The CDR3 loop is CASRSTRDTDPYEQYF. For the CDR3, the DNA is TGTGCCAGCAGGTCCACCCGGGACACGGATCCCTACGAGCAGTACTTC.

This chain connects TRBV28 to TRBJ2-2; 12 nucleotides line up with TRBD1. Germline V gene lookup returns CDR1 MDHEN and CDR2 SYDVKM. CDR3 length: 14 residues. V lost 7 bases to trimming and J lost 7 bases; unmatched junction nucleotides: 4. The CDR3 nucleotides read TGTGCCAGCACCGGGACAGGGGGCCACGGGGAGCTGTTTTTT. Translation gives CASTGTGGHGELFF.

The CDR3 protein is CASSPLGAGGPYEQYF. As DNA, the CDR3 is TGTGCCAGCAGCCCTCTAGGAGCGGGGGGGCCTTACGAGCAGTACTTC. V usage is TRBV11-1 and J usage is TRBJ2-7; TRBD2 matches 10 bases. V lost 5 bases to trimming and J lost 4 bases; unmatched junction nucleotides: 11. The CDR3 has 16 amino acids. Germline assignment: CDR1 SGHAT and CDR2 FQDESV (reference sequence).

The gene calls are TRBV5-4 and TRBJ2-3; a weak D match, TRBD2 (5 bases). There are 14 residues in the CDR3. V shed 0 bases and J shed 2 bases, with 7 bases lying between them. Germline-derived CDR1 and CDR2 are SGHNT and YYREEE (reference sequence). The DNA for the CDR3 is TGTGCCAGCAGCTTGGAAGCGGCCACAGATACGCAGTATTTT. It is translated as CASSLEAATDTQYF.

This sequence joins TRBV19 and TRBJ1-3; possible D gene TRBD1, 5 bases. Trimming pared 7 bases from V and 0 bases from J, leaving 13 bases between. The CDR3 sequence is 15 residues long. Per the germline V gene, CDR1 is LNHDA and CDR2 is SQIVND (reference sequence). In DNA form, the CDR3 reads TGTGCCAGTATCAGGGTCAACTACTCTGGAAACACCATATATTTT. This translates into CASIRVNYSGNTIYF.

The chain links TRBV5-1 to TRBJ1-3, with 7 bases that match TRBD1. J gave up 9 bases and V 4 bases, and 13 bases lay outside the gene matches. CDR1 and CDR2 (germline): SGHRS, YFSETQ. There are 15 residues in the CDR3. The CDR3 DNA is TGCGCCAGCAGCGGGGACAGCCTAGGGGAAAGCACCATATATTTT. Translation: CASSGDSLGESTIYF.

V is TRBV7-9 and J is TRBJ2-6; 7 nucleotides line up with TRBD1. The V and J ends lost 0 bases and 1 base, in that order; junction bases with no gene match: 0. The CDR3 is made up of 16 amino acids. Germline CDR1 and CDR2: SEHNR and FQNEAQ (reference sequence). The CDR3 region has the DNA TGTGCCAGCAGCTTAGCGGACAGGTCTGGGGCCAACGTCCTGACTTTC. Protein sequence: CASSLADRSGANVLTF.

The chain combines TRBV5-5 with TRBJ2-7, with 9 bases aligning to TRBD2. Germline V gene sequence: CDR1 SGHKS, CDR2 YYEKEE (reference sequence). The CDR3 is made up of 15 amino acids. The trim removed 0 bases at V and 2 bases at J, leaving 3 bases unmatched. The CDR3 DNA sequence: TGTGCCAGCAGCTTGGGACTAGCGGAGACCTACGAGCAGTACTTC. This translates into CASSLGLAETYEQYF.

CDR3: CASSEGGLAQETQYF. The CDR3 DNA is TGTGCCAGCAGTGAAGGGGGACTAGCCCAAGAGACCCAGTACTTC. The J gene is TRBJ2-5, the V gene TRBV2; 9 bases align to TRBD2. Germline-derived CDR1 and CDR2 are SNHLY and FYNNEI. V lost 1 base to trimming and J lost 1 base; unmatched junction nucleotides: 1. This CDR3 has 15 residues.

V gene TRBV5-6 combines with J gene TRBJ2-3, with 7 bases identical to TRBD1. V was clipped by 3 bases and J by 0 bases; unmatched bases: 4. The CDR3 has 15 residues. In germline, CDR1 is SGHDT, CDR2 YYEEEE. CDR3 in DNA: TGTGCCAGCAGCTCTACAGGGGTTAGCACAGATACGCAGTATTTT. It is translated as CASSSTGVSTDTQYF.

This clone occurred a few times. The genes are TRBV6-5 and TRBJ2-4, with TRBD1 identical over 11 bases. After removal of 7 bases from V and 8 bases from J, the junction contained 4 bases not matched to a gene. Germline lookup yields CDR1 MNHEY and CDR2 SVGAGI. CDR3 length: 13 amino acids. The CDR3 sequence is CASTGDRGDIQYF. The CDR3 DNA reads TGTGCCAGCACTGGGGACAGGGGGGACATTCAGTACTTC.

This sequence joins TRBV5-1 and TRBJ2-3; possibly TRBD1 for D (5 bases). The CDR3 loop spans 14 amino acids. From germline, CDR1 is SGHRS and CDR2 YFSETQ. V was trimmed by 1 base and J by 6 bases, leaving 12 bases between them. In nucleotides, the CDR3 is TGCGCCAGCAGCTTGATCCAGGGCAGGGATACGCAGTATTTT. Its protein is CASSLIQGRDTQYF.